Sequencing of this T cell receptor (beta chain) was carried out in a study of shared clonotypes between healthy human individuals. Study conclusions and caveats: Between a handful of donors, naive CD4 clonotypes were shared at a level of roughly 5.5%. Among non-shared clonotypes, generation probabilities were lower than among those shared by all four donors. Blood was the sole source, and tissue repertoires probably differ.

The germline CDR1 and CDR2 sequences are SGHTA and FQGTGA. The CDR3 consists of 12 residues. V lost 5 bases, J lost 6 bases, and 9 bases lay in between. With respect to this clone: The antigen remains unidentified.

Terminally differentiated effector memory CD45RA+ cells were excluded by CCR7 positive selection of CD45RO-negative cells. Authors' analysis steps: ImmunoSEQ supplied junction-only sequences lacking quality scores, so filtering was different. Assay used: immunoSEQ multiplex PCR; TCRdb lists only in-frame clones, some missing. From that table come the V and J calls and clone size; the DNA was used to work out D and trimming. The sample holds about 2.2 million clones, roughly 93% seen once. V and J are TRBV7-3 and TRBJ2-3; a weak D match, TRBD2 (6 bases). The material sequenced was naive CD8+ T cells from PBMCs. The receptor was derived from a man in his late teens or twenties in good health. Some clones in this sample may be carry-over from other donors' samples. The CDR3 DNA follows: TGTGCCAGCAGCGCGGGACGCGATACGCAGTATTTT. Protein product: CASSAGRDTQYF.